This is a list of T cell receptor beta chains from one sample in a study of blood T cell repertoires in COVID-19. Some clones are missing from TCRdb's copy, which holds only in-frame ones; the method was immunoSEQ multiplex PCR. This table has approximately 360,000 clones, 88% appearing once. The material sequenced was PBMCs or T cells enriched from blood (not recorded which). These receptors came from a woman aged 25 to 39 with acute COVID-19. Each CDR3 is given with its conserved first and last residue. Fields, in order: clone size, J gene, D gene, V gene, CDR3 DNA, CDR3 protein. D genes are given only for firm matches. Clone size is given for some rows only: seen once, a few or many times, or a class if the clone is expanded.

size: .; J: TRBJ1-5; D: TRBD1; V: TRBV5-1; DNA: TGCGCCAGCAGCCGGGGGACAGGGGGCAATCAGCCCCAGCATTTT; CDR3: CASSRGTGGNQPQHF
size: .; J: TRBJ1-4; D: .; V: TRBV10-2; DNA: TGCGCCAGCAGGGGGGCAGGAGCTAATGAAAAACTGTTTTTT; CDR3: CASRGAGANEKLFF
size: .; J: TRBJ2-1; D: TRBD2; V: TRBV4-1; DNA: TGCGCCAGCAGCCAAGCGCCGGGGGGATACAATGAGCAGTTCTTC; CDR3: CASSQAPGGYNEQFF
size: .; J: TRBJ2-2; D: .; V: TRBV7-9; DNA: TGTGCCAGCAGCTTCTCGCAGTCCCCCACCGGGGAGCTGTTTTTT; CDR3: CASSFSQSPTGELFF
size: .; J: TRBJ2-1; D: TRBD1; V: TRBV7-3; DNA: TGTGCCAGCAGCCGACAGGGGGCGCGGGAGCAGTTCTTC; CDR3: CASSRQGAREQFF
size: .; J: TRBJ2-7; D: TRBD2; V: TRBV28; DNA: TGTGCCAGCAGCTTAGCGGGGGGGCCCTACGAGCAGTACTTC; CDR3: CASSLAGGPYEQYF
size: .; J: TRBJ1-5; D: TRBD1; V: TRBV19; DNA: TGTGCCAGTAGTACCTCAAGACAGGGCCAGCCCCAGCATTTT; CDR3: CASSTSRQGQPQHF
size: .; J: TRBJ2-3; D: TRBD2; V: TRBV19; DNA: TGTGCCAGTAGTGCTCGCGGGGGGGCAAGAGATACGCAGTATTTT; CDR3: CASSARGGARDTQYF
size: .; J: TRBJ1-1; D: .; V: TRBV7-9; DNA: TGTGCCAGCAGCTATCTACTGACAGTCATGAACACTGAAGCTTTCTTT; CDR3: CASSYLLTVMNTEAFF
size: .; J: TRBJ1-3; D: TRBD1; V: TRBV4-3; DNA: TGCGCCAGCAGCCTGGGGACAGGGACTGGAAACACCATATATTTT; CDR3: CASSLGTGTGNTIYF
size: .; J: TRBJ1-1; D: TRBD1; V: TRBV5-5; DNA: TGTGCCAGCAGCCCCGGACAGGGGAGGACTGAAGCTTTCTTT; CDR3: CASSPGQGRTEAFF
size: .; J: TRBJ1-2; D: .; V: TRBV11-2; DNA: TGTGCCAGCAGCTTAGGGGTGGGGGGAATCTATGGCTACACCTTC; CDR3: CASSLGVGGIYGYTF
size: .; J: TRBJ2-7; D: .; V: TRBV6-5; DNA: TGTGCCAGCAGTCGGGCAGGGGCCTCCTACGAGCAGTACTTC; CDR3: CASSRAGASYEQYF
size: .; J: TRBJ1-1; D: TRBD1; V: TRBV29-1; DNA: TGCAGCGTTGAAGACCGACAGGGGGGTAGGGGAAGCACTGAAGCTTTCTTT; CDR3: CSVEDRQGGRGSTEAFF
size: .; J: TRBJ1-2; D: .; V: TRBV12-5; DNA: TGTGCTAGTGGTTTGCCATCGGGGGACTATGGCTACACCTTC; CDR3: CASGLPSGDYGYTF
size: .; J: TRBJ1-4; D: TRBD1; V: TRBV25-1; DNA: TGTGCCAGCAGCGCCCTCGGGACAGGGTTTGAAAAACTGTTTTTT; CDR3: CASSALGTGFEKLFF
size: .; J: TRBJ2-7; D: .; V: TRBV7-2; DNA: TGTGCCAGCAGCCCCTGGGAGAGCCCCAGGGAGCAGTACTTC; CDR3: CASSPWESPREQYF
size: .; J: TRBJ2-6; D: .; V: TRBV18; DNA: TGTGCCAGCTCACTAGCTGGGGCCAACGTCCTGACTTTC; CDR3: CASSLAGANVLTF
size: .; J: TRBJ1-5; D: .; V: TRBV2; DNA: TGTGCCAGCCGGGACTCCTCCCTTAGCAATCAGCCCCAGCATTTT; CDR3: CASRDSSLSNQPQHF
size: .; J: TRBJ1-2; D: TRBD1; V: TRBV30; DNA: TGTGCCTGGACGCGCGACAGGGGAGGAACTAACTATGGCTACACCTTC; CDR3: CAWTRDRGGTNYGYTF
size: .; J: TRBJ1-1; D: .; V: TRBV7-2; DNA: TGTGCCAGCAGCTTAGGTGGTTCGGGGGGCAAAGCTTTCTTT; CDR3: CASSLGGSGGKAFF
size: .; J: TRBJ1-4; D: TRBD1; V: TRBV24-1; DNA: TGTGCCACCAGTGACACGACAGGGGAGGAAAATGAAAAACTGTTTTTT; CDR3: CATSDTTGEENEKLFF
size: .; J: TRBJ2-7; D: .; V: TRBV6-5; DNA: TGTGCCAGCAGTACCCCCCCAGTCTACGAGCAGTACTTC; CDR3: CASSTPPVYEQYF
size: .; J: TRBJ1-1; D: TRBD1; V: TRBV5-1; DNA: TGCGCCAGCAGCTTGGGACAGGGGGGAGCTGAAGCTTTCTTT; CDR3: CASSLGQGGAEAFF
size: .; J: TRBJ2-3; D: .; V: TRBV7-2; DNA: TGTGCCAGCAGCTTAGGTCTCCCGGAGGCGCAGTATTTT; CDR3: CASSLGLPEAQYF
size: .; J: TRBJ1-6; D: TRBD1; V: TRBV6-1; DNA: TGTGCCAGCAGTGACGGACAGGGCCCTTCACCCCTCCACTTT; CDR3: CASSDGQGPSPLHF
size: .; J: TRBJ1-1; D: .; V: TRBV5-1; DNA: TGCGCCAGCAGCTTGGGGAGGGTGAACACTGAAGCTTTCTTT; CDR3: CASSLGRVNTEAFF
size: .; J: TRBJ2-7; D: .; V: TRBV19; DNA: TGTGCCAGTAGTATAGCGGGGTCGGTCGAGCAGTACTTC; CDR3: CASSIAGSVEQYF
size: .; J: TRBJ1-1; D: .; V: TRBV3-1/TRBV3-2; DNA: TGTGCCAGCAGCGACTTGGGTGGGAACACTGAAGCTTTCTTT; CDR3: CASSDLGGNTEAFF
size: .; J: TRBJ1-1; D: .; V: TRBV10-3; DNA: TGTGCCATCAGTGAGTCCCCAGGGTTTGAAGCTTTCTTT; CDR3: CAISESPGFEAFF
size: .; J: TRBJ1-5; D: .; V: TRBV6-1; DNA: TGTGCCAGCAGAGAAGACAGTAAACGCAATCAGCCCCAGCATTTT; CDR3: CASREDSKRNQPQHF
size: .; J: TRBJ2-3; D: TRBD1; V: TRBV7-9; DNA: TGTGCCAGCAGCCGCGGACAGGCTACGCAGTATTTT; CDR3: CASSRGQATQYF
size: .; J: TRBJ2-7; D: TRBD2; V: TRBV19; DNA: TGTGCCAGTAGTCTTGCCGGGACTAATTACGAGCAGTACTTC; CDR3: CASSLAGTNYEQYF
size: .; J: TRBJ1-2; D: TRBD1; V: TRBV24-1; DNA: TGTGCCACCAGTTATACAGGGGGGGATGGCTACACCTTC; CDR3: CATSYTGGDGYTF
size: .; J: TRBJ2-3; D: .; V: TRBV10-2; DNA: TGCGCCAGCAGTGAGGTGACTAGCACAGATACGCAGTATTTT; CDR3: CASSEVTSTDTQYF
size: .; J: TRBJ2-3; D: TRBD2; V: TRBV7-2; DNA: TGTGCCAGCAGCTTAGCGGGGACTAGCGGGGGCACAGATACGCAGTATTTT; CDR3: CASSLAGTSGGTDTQYF
size: .; J: TRBJ2-1; D: TRBD1; V: TRBV5-4; DNA: TGTGCCAGCAGTCACGGACAGGGCAATGAGCAGTTCTTC; CDR3: CASSHGQGNEQFF
size: .; J: TRBJ2-7; D: TRBD1; V: TRBV10-3; DNA: TGTGCCATCAGTCAGGGGGTTGGGTACGAGCAGTACTTC; CDR3: CAISQGVGYEQYF
size: .; J: TRBJ1-5; D: .; V: TRBV3-1/TRBV3-2; DNA: TGTGCCAGCAGCAAGGACAGCAGACAGCCCCAGCATTTT; CDR3: CASSKDSRQPQHF
size: .; J: TRBJ2-7; D: .; V: TRBV18; DNA: TGTGCCAGCTCACCGGGCAGCCAGTACGAGCAGTACTTC; CDR3: CASSPGSQYEQYF
size: .; J: TRBJ2-7; D: .; V: TRBV5-4; DNA: TGTGCCAGCAGCCCCGGGGTGACGGTTGGTAGGAACGAGCAGTACTTC; CDR3: CASSPGVTVGRNEQYF
size: once; J: TRBJ1-2; D: .; V: TRBV5-6; DNA: TGTGCCAGCAGCTTGGACAGGGAATGGTGGGGCTACACCTTC; CDR3: CASSLDREWWGYTF
size: .; J: TRBJ2-4; D: .; V: TRBV11-1; DNA: TGTGCCAGCAGCCCCTGGGTGGGAGACAAAAACATTCAGTACTTC; CDR3: CASSPWVGDKNIQYF
size: .; J: TRBJ1-3; D: TRBD1; V: TRBV12-5; DNA: TGTGCTAGTGGCCCACGTCCCAAGACAGGGGTTGGTTACACCATATATTTT; CDR3: CASGPRPKTGVGYTIYF
size: .; J: TRBJ2-7; D: TRBD1; V: TRBV3-1/TRBV3-2; DNA: TGTGCCAGCAGCCTCCCGGGACAGGGGACCTACGAGCAGTACTTC; CDR3: CASSLPGQGTYEQYF
size: once; J: TRBJ2-4; D: .; V: TRBV27; DNA: TGTGCCAGCAGTTCCGCTTCGGGGTATAGAAACATTCAGTACTTC; CDR3: CASSSASGYRNIQYF
size: .; J: TRBJ2-1; D: .; V: TRBV20-1; DNA: TGCAGTGCCCCTAGATCGGATGAGCAGTTCTTC; CDR3: CSAPRSDEQFF
size: .; J: TRBJ1-2; D: .; V: TRBV5-1; DNA: TGCGCCAGCAGCCCAGGGGATGCAGCTAACTATGGCTACACCTTC; CDR3: CASSPGDAANYGYTF
size: .; J: TRBJ1-4; D: TRBD1; V: TRBV28; DNA: TGTGCCAGCAGTTTCGGGGACAGGGAAAAAGAAAAACTGTTTTTT; CDR3: CASSFGDREKEKLFF
size: .; J: TRBJ2-1; D: TRBD1; V: TRBV5-1; DNA: TGCGCCAGCAGCTTGGGACAGGGGGCTGATGAGCAGTTCTTC; CDR3: CASSLGQGADEQFF